The 8 T cell receptor beta chains listed next were all sequenced from one sample in a study of blood T cells in healthy people across ages. The use of a sample-barcoded 5' primer and a J-beta primer mix characterized a second PCR of roughly 6 to 11 cycles. In TCRdb, the 5' RACE reads were re-called with MiXCR into one record per CDR3 protein. The table shows 1.4 million to 1.5 million distinct CDR3 sequences, with 35% to 45% occurring only once. Sequencing used blood. These receptors were collected from a woman under 30 in good health.

This clonotype was observed a single time. This chain links TRBV4-2 with TRBJ1-1; D is ambiguous. Trimming pared 0 bases from V and 5 bases from J, leaving 7 bases between. The CDR3 runs 13 residues. The V gene's germline CDR1 is LGHNA and CDR2 YNFKEQ. DNA of the CDR3: TGTGCCAGCAGCCAAGAGATAGGGACTGAAGCTTTCTTT. It is translated as CASSQEIGTEAFF.

The chain uses TRBV20-1 and TRBJ2-7; 9 bases are shared with TRBD2. The CDR3 sequence is 15 residues long. Germline CDR1 and CDR2: DFQATT and SNEGSKA (reference sequence). The V segment lost 1 base and the J segment 7 bases; nucleotides outside the gene matches: 11. Here the CDR3 reads CSARAGTSLSNEQYF. In nucleotides, the CDR3 is TGCAGTGCTAGAGCCGGGACTAGCTTGTCCAATGAGCAGTACTTC.

The chain employs TRBV27 and TRBJ2-7; D is possibly TRBD2 (6 bases). The end of the DNA aligns better with TRBJ2-5, so the J call may be wrong. The V gene's germline CDR1 is MNHEY and CDR2 SMNVEV (reference sequence). The CDR3 is 15 amino acids. The CDR3 here is CASSSAGLYGGTQYF. In DNA form, the CDR3 reads TGTGCCAGCAGTTCTGCCGGGCTTTACGGGGGGACCCAGTACTTC.

The chain has TRBV4-1 and TRBJ2-3; D may be TRBD2 (5 bases). V was clipped by 5 bases and J by 6 bases, with 12 bases between them. The CDR3 extends over 13 amino acids. In germline, CDR1 is MGHRA, CDR2 YSYEKL. The CDR3 nucleotides read TGCGCCAGCAGCTCGCGCTCGGGGGATACGCAGTATTTT. Translated: CASSSRSGDTQYF.

V is TRBV10-3 and J is TRBJ2-2; 13 bases fit TRBD2. Germline V CDR1 and CDR2: ENHRY, SYGVKD. The J segment lost 2 bases and the V segment lost 2 bases, leaving 5 bases of the junction unmatched. The CDR3 loop spans 18 amino acids. The CDR3 reads CAISERGTSGDNTGELFF. CDR3 nucleotides: TGTGCCATCAGTGAGAGGGGGACTAGCGGGGACAACACCGGGGAGCTGTTTTTT.

This chain links TRBV11-3 with TRBJ2-5; D is perhaps TRBD2 (5 bases). The CDR3 extends over 15 amino acids. Germline CDR1 is SGHNT and CDR2 is YENEEA. V lost 1 base and J lost 1, with 10 bases in between. The CDR3 spells CASSLGRGSQETQYF. In DNA form, the CDR3 reads TGTGCCAGCAGCTTAGGTCGAGGGAGCCAAGAGACCCAGTACTTC.

Only a few counts were recorded for this clonotype. The gene calls are TRBV29-1 and TRBJ2-3, with D possibly matching TRBD1 (7 bases). The CDR3 contains 15 residues. Deletions cut 7 bases from V and 0 bases from J, with 17 bases between. Germline-derived CDR1 and CDR2 are SQVTM and ANQGSEA. CDR3 in DNA: TGCAGCGCCAAGGGGGCTAGCGCTAGCACAGATACGCAGTATTTT. The encoded protein is CSAKGASASTDTQYF.

This clonotype was detected only a few times. The chain has TRBV7-2 and TRBJ2-5; 7 bases match TRBD2. Trimming cost V 3 bases and J 2 bases; bases outside gene matches: 9. The CDR3 is 16 amino acids. Germline CDR1 is SGHTA and CDR2 is FQGNSA. The CDR3 nucleotides are TGTGCCAGCAGCTTGCGGGGCGGGGGTACACAAGAGACCCAGTACTTC. Protein sequence: CASSLRGGGTQETQYF. The whole variable domain, filled in from reference TRBV7-2 and TRBJ2-5, reads GAGVSQSPSNKVTEKGKDVELRCDPISGHTALYWYRQSLGQGLEFLIYFQGNSAPDKSGLPSDRFSAERTGGSVSTLTIQRTQQEDSAVYLCASSLRGGGTQETQYFGPGTRLLVL.